Below are 14 T cell receptor beta chains sequenced from a single sample in a study of blood T cell repertoires in COVID-19. TCRdb's copy holds only in-frame clones and misses some; the assay was immunoSEQ multiplex PCR. The table has 200,000 to 250,000 clones, approximately 90% seen once. The sample taken for sequencing was PBMCs or T cells enriched from blood (not recorded which). These receptors all come from a man aged 25 to 45 who had recovered from COVID-19.

This rearrangement joins TRBV7-9 to TRBJ1-4; 8 positions match TRBD1. V dropped 8 bases and J dropped 4; count of bases not matched to a gene: 6. Germline V CDR1 and CDR2: SEHNR, FQNEAQ (reference sequence). The CDR3 is 14 residues long. CDR3 DNA: TGTGCCAGCGGAAGGACAGGGTTTAATGAAAAACTGTTTTTT. Amino acids: CASGRTGFNEKLFF.

The chain joins TRBV7-6 to TRBJ2-7; 9 bases map to TRBD1. The germline V gene has CDR1 SGHVS and CDR2 FNYEAQ. The CDR3 is made up of 15 amino acids. Trimming cost V 5 bases and J 1 base; bases outside gene matches: 6. The CDR3 DNA follows: TGTGCCAGCAGCCCCCGGACAGGGGATTCCTACGAGCAGTACTTC. It translates to CASSPRTGDSYEQYF.

This chain connects TRBV27 to TRBJ1-2; TRBD1 matches at 7 bases. The CDR3 covers 15 residues. Germline assignment: CDR1 MNHEY and CDR2 SMNVEV (reference sequence). The trim removed 4 bases at V and 5 bases at J, leaving 10 bases unmatched. CDR3 sequence (DNA): TGTGCCAGCAGTTCCACAGGGGCTGGAGATTATGGCTACACCTTC. It translates to CASSSTGAGDYGYTF.

The chain links TRBV27 to TRBJ2-3; perhaps TRBD1 as D (6 bases). This CDR3 has 12 residues. Germline CDR1 and CDR2: MNHEY and SMNVEV (reference sequence). With 2 bases removed from V and 6 bases from J, the gap between germline ends came to 6 bases. Here the CDR3 DNA reads TGTGCCAGCAGTTTACAGGGGGATACGCAGTATTTT. Encoded protein: CASSLQGDTQYF.

This chain links TRBV4-2 with TRBJ2-5; 8 bases agree with TRBD2. The CDR3 runs to 18 residues. The V and J ends lost 0 bases and 4 bases, in that order; junction bases with no gene match: 13. Germline V gene sequence: CDR1 LGHNA, CDR2 YNFKEQ. The CDR3 DNA reads as TGTGCCAGCAGCCAAGATCTCTGGATAGCGGGGAGCGGAGAGACCCAGTACTTC. It yields the protein CASSQDLWIAGSGETQYF.

The rearrangement uses TRBV9 and TRBJ2-3; 11 bases are a match to TRBD2. The trim removed 3 bases at V and 0 bases at J, leaving 9 bases unmatched. The length of the CDR3 is 18 residues. Germline CDR1 reads SGDLS; CDR2 reads YYNGEE. Written as DNA, the CDR3 is TGTGCCAGCAGCGCCCTAGCGGGGGGACAAATAAGCACAGATACGCAGTATTTT. It translates to CASSALAGGQISTDTQYF. Together with reference TRBV9 and TRBJ2-3, the CDR3 gives the full variable domain: DSGVTQTPKHLITATGQRVTLRCSPRSGDLSVYWYQQSLDQGLQFLIQYYNGEERAKGNILERFSAQQFPDLHSELNLSSLELGDSALYFCASSALAGGQISTDTQYFGPGTRLTVL.

The rearrangement links TRBV28 to TRBJ1-1; TRBD1 might be the D (5 bases). The germline V gene encodes CDR1 MDHEN and CDR2 SYDVKM. The V end lost 4 bases, the J end lost 4 bases, and 16 bases lay between the germline ends. The CDR3 is 15 amino acids. The CDR3 sequence is CASSSGHQWGTEAFF. CDR3 DNA sequence: TGTGCCAGCAGTTCCGGACACCAATGGGGCACTGAAGCTTTCTTT. Based on the CDR3 plus reference TRBV28 and TRBJ1-1, the full variable domain is DVKVTQSSRYLVKRTGEKVFLECVQDMDHENMFWYRQDPGLGLRLIYFSYDVKMKEKGDIPEGYSVSREKKERFSLILESASTNQTSMYLCASSSGHQWGTEAFFGQGTRLTVV.

V is TRBV6-1 and J is TRBJ2-7, with TRBD1 matching over 12 bases. J gave up 4 bases and V 1 base, and 2 bases lay outside the gene matches. The CDR3 has 15 residues. CDR1 and CDR2 (germline): MNHNS, SASEGT. CDR3 region: CASSEGGQGAYEQYF. CDR3 sequence (DNA): TGTGCCAGCAGTGAAGGGGGACAGGGGGCGTACGAGCAGTACTTC.

The J gene is TRBJ1-1, the V gene TRBV7-9; no definite D call. V lost 1 base and J lost 5, with 11 bases in between. There are 14 residues in the CDR3. Germline loops: CDR1 SEHNR, CDR2 FQNEAQ (reference sequence). CDR3 DNA: TGTGCCAGCAGCTTAGATACTGGAGTAACTGAAGCTTTCTTT. Protein: CASSLDTGVTEAFF.

The chain couples TRBV6-2 or TRBV6-3 to TRBJ2-1; TRBD2 aligns across 11 bases. Germline V gene lookup returns CDR1 MNHEY and CDR2 SVGEGT. V lost 6 bases to trimming and J lost 6 bases; unmatched junction nucleotides: 7. This CDR3 has 15 residues. CDR3 residues: CASRPGTSGRNEQFF. CDR3 DNA sequence: TGTGCCAGCAGGCCTGGGACTAGCGGACGCAATGAGCAGTTCTTC.

The chain links TRBV11-1 to TRBJ2-5; possible D gene TRBD2, 7 bases. The V end was cut by 1 base, the J end by 3 bases, with 12 bases between. The CDR3 is 15 amino acids. Germline loops: CDR1 SGHAT, CDR2 FQDESV (reference sequence). In nucleotides, the CDR3 is TGTGCCAGCAGCTTAGGAGGCGGGGGCGAAGAGACCCAGTACTTC. Translated: CASSLGGGGEETQYF. Full variable domain (remainder filled in from reference TRBV11-1 and TRBJ2-5): EAEVAQSPRYKITEKSQAVAFWCDPISGHATLYWYRQILGQGPELLVQFQDESVVDDSQLPKDRFSAERLKGVDSTLKIQPAELGDSAMYLCASSLGGGGEETQYFGPGTRLLVL.

V gene TRBV11-2 combines with J gene TRBJ1-5; 7 positions agree with TRBD1. There are 15 residues in the CDR3. Germline trimming cut 5 bases from V and 7 bases from J; bases unmatched to any gene: 11. Germline V gene data show CDR1 as SGHAT and CDR2 as FQNNGV. The CDR3 spells CASSGTVGANQPQHF. The CDR3 nucleotides read TGTGCCAGCAGCGGGACAGTGGGGGCGAACCAGCCCCAGCATTTT.

V and J are TRBV5-1 and TRBJ2-3, with 8 bases identical to TRBD2. There are 16 residues in the CDR3. With V trimmed by 0 bases and J by 2 bases, 5 bases remained unmatched. Germline V gene lookup returns CDR1 SGHRS and CDR2 YFSETQ. The DNA of the CDR3 is TGCGCCAGCAGCTTGGGACGAGCGGGGGCCACAGATACGCAGTATTTT. This translates into CASSLGRAGATDTQYF. The whole variable domain, remainder taken from reference TRBV5-1 and TRBJ2-3, is KAGVTQTPRYLIKTRGQQVTLSCSPISGHRSVSWYQQTPGQGLQFLFEYFSETQRNKGNFPGRFSGRQFSNSRSEMNVSTLELGDSALYLCASSLGRAGATDTQYFGPGTRLTVL.

There are a few counts of this clone. The gene calls are TRBV30 and TRBJ1-1, with D possibly matching TRBD1 (6 bases). Trimming stripped 2 bases from V and 2 bases from J, with 18 bases between. The CDR3 runs to 16 residues. The germline CDR1 and CDR2 sequences are GTSNPN and SVGIG (reference sequence). The CDR3 loop is CAWSFSSHRENTEAFF. CDR3 in DNA: TGTGCCTGGAGTTTCTCCTCGCACAGGGAAAACACTGAAGCTTTCTTT.